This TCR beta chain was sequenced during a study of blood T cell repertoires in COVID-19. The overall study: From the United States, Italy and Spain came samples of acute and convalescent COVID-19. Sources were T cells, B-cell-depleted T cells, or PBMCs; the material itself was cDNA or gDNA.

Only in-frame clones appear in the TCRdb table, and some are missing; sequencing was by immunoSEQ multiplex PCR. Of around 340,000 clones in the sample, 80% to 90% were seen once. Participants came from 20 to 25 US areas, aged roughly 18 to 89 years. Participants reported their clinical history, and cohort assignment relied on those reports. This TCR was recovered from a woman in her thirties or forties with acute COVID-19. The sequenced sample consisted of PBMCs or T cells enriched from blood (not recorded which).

The CDR3 DNA reads TGTGCCAGCACTCCGACTAGCGGGAGCACAGATACGCAGTATTTT. Amino acids: CASTPTSGSTDTQYF. J is TRBJ2-3 and V is TRBV6-5; 10 bases align to TRBD2. Germline trimming cut 7 bases from V and 0 bases from J; bases unmatched to any gene: 4. This CDR3 contains 15 residues. CDR1 is MNHEY and CDR2 is SVGAGI in the germline V gene.